The 9 T cell receptor beta chains presented below share a single source sample, sequenced in a study of blood T cell repertoires in COVID-19. Profiled with immunoSEQ multiplex PCR; TCRdb holds only in-frame clones, not every one. This table holds 150,000 to 200,000 clones, about 85% found once. The sample taken for sequencing was peripheral blood. These receptors were collected from a woman aged 80 or older with acute or convalescent COVID-19.

The gene calls are TRBV5-6 and TRBJ2-7; D perhaps matches TRBD2 (5 bases). The CDR3 length is 14 residues. The germline CDR1 and CDR2 sequences are SGHDT and YYEEEE. With 1 base removed from V and 2 bases from J, the gap between germline ends came to 10 bases. CDR3 nucleotides: TGTGCCAGCAGCTTGTGGCCGGGAACCTACGAGCAGTACTTC. Encoded protein: CASSLWPGTYEQYF. The full variable domain, in which reference TRBV5-6 and TRBJ2-7 provide the parts outside the CDR3, is DAGVTQSPTHLIKTRGQQVTLRCSPKSGHDTVSWYQQALGQGPQFIFQYYEEEERQRGNFPDRFSGHQFPNYSSELNVNALLLGDSALYLCASSLWPGTYEQYFGPGTRLTVT.

The genes are TRBV6-2 or TRBV6-3 and TRBJ2-7; 9 bases line up with TRBD2. The CDR3 loop spans 17 amino acids. Per the germline V gene, CDR1 is MNHEY and CDR2 is SVGEGT. V trimming: 5 bases; J trimming: 0 bases; junction bases outside the gene matches: 11. In nucleotides, the CDR3 is TGTGCCAGCAGTCGCCCTGGGAGCGGGGGGTCCTCCTACGAGCAGTACTTC. Its protein product is CASSRPGSGGSSYEQYF.

This chain joins TRBV5-6 and TRBJ1-3; 7 nucleotides line up with TRBD1. V trimming: 1 base; J trimming: 0 bases; junction bases outside the gene matches: 10. This CDR3 has 18 residues. Germline CDR1 SGHDT, CDR2 YYEEEE. The CDR3 DNA follows: TGTGCCAGCAGCTTGTGGGGGCTCAACAGGGGCTCTGGAAACACCATATATTTT. It codes for CASSLWGLNRGSGNTIYF.

The gene calls are TRBV4-2 and TRBJ1-1; D possibly corresponds to TRBD1 (5 bases). Germline CDR1 is LGHNA and CDR2 is YNFKEQ. There are 15 residues in the CDR3. V gave up 0 bases and J gave up 4 bases, with 12 bases separating them. Written as DNA, the CDR3 is TGTGCCAGCAGCCAAGATGCCCCGGGGGTCACTGAAGCTTTCTTT. Translation: CASSQDAPGVTEAFF.

This clone was recorded a few times. The chain combines TRBV7-9 with TRBJ1-4; D is possibly TRBD1 (6 bases). The germline V and J ends were trimmed by 2 bases and 8 bases, with 18 bases remaining between them. Germline CDR1 and CDR2: SEHNR and FQNEAQ (reference sequence). This CDR3 is 16 amino acids long. The CDR3 nucleotides read TGTGCCAGCAGCTTACTTAGCGCGGGGGCGGGAGAAAAACTGTTTTTT. Amino acid sequence: CASSLLSAGAGEKLFF.

This chain connects TRBV3-1 (or the pseudogene TRBV3-2) to TRBJ1-1; D call uncertain. The length of the CDR3 is 17 residues. V was cut by 3 bases and J by 3 bases, with 20 bases left in between. From germline, CDR1 is LGHDT and CDR2 YNNKEL (reference sequence). The CDR3 sequence is CASSQALPGRVYTEAFF. The CDR3 nucleotides read TGTGCCAGCAGCCAGGCCCTTCCCGGGAGGGTCTACACTGAAGCTTTCTTT.

The rearrangement uses TRBV6-6 and TRBJ1-2; 8 bases match TRBD1. The CDR3 covers 14 residues. Losses at the gene ends were 2 bases for V and 7 bases for J; bases not matched to a gene: 6. Germline CDR1 is MNHNY and CDR2 is SVGAGI (reference sequence). The CDR3 region has the DNA TGTGCCAGCAGTTACGTCGGACAGGGTGGTGGCTACACCTTC. Translated, it gives CASSYVGQGGGYTF.

The rearrangement uses TRBV7-2 and TRBJ1-5; no reliable D call. The ends were cut back, 5 bases at V and 3 bases at J, with 5 bases in the middle. The CDR3 spans 12 residues. Germline V gene sequence: CDR1 SGHTA, CDR2 FQGNSA. CDR3 region: CASSNNNQPQHF. Written as DNA, the CDR3 is TGTGCCAGCAGCAACAACAATCAGCCCCAGCATTTT.

The rearrangement links TRBV5-4 to TRBJ2-3, with TRBD2 identical over 8 bases. The V gene end was trimmed by 2 bases and the J gene end by 6 bases; junction bases not matched to a gene: 2. The CDR3 has 13 amino acids. CDR1 is SGHNT, CDR2 YYREEE, per germline (reference sequence). The CDR3 DNA reads TGTGCCAGCAGCTTCGGGGGGGAGGATACGCAGTATTTT. It codes for CASSFGGEDTQYF.